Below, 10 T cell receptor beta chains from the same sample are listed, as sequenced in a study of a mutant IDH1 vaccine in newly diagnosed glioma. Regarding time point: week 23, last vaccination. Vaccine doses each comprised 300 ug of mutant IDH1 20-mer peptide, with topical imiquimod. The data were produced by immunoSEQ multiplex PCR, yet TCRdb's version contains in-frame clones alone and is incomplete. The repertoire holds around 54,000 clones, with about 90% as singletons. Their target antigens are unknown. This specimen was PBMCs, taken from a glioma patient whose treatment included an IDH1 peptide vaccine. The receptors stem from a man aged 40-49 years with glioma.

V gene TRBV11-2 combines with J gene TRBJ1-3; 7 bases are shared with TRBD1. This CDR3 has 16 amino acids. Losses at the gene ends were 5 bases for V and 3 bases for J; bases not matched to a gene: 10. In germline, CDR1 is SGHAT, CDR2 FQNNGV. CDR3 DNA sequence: TGTGCCAGCAGCCAGAAGGGAGGGGGCAGTGGAAACACCATATATTTT. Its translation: CASSQKGGGSGNTIYF.

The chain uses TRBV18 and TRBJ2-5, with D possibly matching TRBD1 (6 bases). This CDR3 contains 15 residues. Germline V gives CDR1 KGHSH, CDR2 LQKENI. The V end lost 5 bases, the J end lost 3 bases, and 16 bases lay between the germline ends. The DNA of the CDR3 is TGTGCCAGCTCAACGGGGACACCCCGGGAAGAGACCCAGTACTTC. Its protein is CASSTGTPREETQYF.

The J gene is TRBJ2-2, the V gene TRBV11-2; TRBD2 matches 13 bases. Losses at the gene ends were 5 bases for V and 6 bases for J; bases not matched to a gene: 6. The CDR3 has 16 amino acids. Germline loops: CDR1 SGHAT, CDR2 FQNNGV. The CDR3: CASSQGLAGASGELFF. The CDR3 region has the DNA TGTGCCAGCAGCCAAGGACTAGCGGGAGCATCCGGGGAGCTGTTTTTT.

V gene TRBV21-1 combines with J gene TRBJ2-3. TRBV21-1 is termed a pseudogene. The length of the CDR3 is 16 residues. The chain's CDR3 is CASSKTARWGTDTQYF. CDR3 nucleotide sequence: TGTGCCAGCAGCAAAACCGCCCGCTGGGGCACAGATACGCAGTATTTT.

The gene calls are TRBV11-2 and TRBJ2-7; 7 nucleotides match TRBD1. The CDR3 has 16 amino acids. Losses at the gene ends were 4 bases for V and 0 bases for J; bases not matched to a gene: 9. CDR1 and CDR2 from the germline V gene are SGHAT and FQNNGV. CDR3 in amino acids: CASSSWIRGYSYEQYF. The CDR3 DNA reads TGTGCCAGCAGCTCCTGGATCAGGGGGTACTCCTACGAGCAGTACTTC.

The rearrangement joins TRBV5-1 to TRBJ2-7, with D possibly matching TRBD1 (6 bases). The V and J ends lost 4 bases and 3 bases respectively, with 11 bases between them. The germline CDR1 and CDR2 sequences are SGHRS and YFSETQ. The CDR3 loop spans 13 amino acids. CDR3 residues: CASSPDRLYEQYF. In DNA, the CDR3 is TGCGCCAGCAGCCCTGACAGGCTCTACGAGCAGTACTTC. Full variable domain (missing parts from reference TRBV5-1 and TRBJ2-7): KAGVTQTPRYLIKTRGQQVTLSCSPISGHRSVSWYQQTPGQGLQFLFEYFSETQRNKGNFPGRFSGRQFSNSRSEMNVSTLELGDSALYLCASSPDRLYEQYFGPGTRLTVT.

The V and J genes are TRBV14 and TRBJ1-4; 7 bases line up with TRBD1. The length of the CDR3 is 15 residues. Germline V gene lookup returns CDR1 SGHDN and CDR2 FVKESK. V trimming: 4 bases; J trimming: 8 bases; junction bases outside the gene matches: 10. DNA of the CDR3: TGTGCCAGCAGCCTTAGGACAGGCCGGGGGGAAAAACTGTTTTTT. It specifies CASSLRTGRGEKLFF.

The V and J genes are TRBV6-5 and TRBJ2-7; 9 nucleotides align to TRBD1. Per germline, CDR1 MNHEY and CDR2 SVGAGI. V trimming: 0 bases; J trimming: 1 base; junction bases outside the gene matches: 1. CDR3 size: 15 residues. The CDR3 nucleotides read TGTGCCAGCAGTTACTCGACAGGGGGGTCCTACGAGCAGTACTTC. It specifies CASSYSTGGSYEQYF.

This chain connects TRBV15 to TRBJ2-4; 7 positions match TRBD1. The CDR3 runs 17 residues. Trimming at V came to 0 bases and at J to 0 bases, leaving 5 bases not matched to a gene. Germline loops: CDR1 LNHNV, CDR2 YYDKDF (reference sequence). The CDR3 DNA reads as TGTGCCACCAGCAGAGATCGACAGGGAGTAGCCAAAAACATTCAGTACTTC. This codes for CATSRDRQGVAKNIQYF.

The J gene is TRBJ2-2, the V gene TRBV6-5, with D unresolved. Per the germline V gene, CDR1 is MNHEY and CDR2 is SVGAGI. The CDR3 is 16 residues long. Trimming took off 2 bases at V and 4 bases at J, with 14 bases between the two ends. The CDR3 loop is CASSYTQTFSTGELFF. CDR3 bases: TGTGCCAGCAGTTACACACAGACCTTTTCCACCGGGGAGCTGTTTTTT.